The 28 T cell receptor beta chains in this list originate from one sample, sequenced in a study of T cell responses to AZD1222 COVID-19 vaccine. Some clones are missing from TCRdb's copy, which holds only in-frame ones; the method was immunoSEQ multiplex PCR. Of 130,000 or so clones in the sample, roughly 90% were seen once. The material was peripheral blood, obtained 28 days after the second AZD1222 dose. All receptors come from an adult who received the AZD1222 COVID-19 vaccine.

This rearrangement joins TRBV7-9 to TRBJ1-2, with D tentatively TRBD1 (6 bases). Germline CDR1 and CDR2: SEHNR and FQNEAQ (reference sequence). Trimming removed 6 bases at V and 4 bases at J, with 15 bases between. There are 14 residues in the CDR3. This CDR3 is CASRSGAEVYGYTF. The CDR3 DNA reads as TGTGCCAGCAGGTCAGGGGCCGAAGTCTATGGCTACACCTTC. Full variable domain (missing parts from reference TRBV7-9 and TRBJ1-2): DTGVSQNPRHKITKRGQNVTFRCDPISEHNRLYWYRQTLGQGPEFLTYFQNEAQLEKSRLLSDRFSAERPKGSFSTLEIQRTEQGDSAMYLCASRSGAEVYGYTFGSGTRLTVV.

CDR3 DNA sequence: TGTGCCAGCTCAACCATCGGAGATACTGAAGCTTTCTTT. It translates to CASSTIGDTEAFF. The chain links TRBV18 to TRBJ1-1; D unclear. CDR3 length: 13 amino acids. Trimming removed 5 bases at V and 5 bases at J, with 12 bases between. Germline V lookup: CDR1 KGHSH, CDR2 LQKENI.

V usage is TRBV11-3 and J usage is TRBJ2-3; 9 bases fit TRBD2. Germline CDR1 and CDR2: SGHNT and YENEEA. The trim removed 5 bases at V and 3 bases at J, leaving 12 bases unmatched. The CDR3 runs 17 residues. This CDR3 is CASSLKVAGVVTDTQYF. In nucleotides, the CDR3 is TGTGCCAGCAGCCTCAAGGTAGCGGGAGTGGTAACAGATACGCAGTATTTT.

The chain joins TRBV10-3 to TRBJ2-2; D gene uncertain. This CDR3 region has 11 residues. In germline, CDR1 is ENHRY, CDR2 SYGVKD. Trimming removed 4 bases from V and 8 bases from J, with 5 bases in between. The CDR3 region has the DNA TGTGCCATCAGTGTAGGGGGGGAGCTGTTTTTT. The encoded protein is CAISVGGELFF.

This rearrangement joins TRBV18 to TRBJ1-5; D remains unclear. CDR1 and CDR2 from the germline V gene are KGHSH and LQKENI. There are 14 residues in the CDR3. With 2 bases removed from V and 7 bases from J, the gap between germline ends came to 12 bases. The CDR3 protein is CASSPGRSGQPQHF. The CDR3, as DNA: TGTGCCAGCTCACCAGGTCGATCAGGACAGCCCCAGCATTTT.

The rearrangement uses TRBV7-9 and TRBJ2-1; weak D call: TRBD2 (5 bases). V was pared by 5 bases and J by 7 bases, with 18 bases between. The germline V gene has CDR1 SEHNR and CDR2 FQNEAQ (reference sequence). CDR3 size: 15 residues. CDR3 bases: TGTGCCAGCAGCAAACCGGGGTTTGGGGAAAATGAGCAGTTCTTC. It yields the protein CASSKPGFGENEQFF.

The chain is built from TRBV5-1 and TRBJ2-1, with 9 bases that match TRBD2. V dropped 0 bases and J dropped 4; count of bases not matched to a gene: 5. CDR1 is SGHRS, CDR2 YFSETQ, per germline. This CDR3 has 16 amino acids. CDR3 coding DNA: TGCGCCAGCAGCTTGGGGGCGGGAGGGACGTACAATGAGCAGTTCTTC. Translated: CASSLGAGGTYNEQFF. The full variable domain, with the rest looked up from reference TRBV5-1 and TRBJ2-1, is KAGVTQTPRYLIKTRGQQVTLSCSPISGHRSVSWYQQTPGQGLQFLFEYFSETQRNKGNFPGRFSGRQFSNSRSEMNVSTLELGDSALYLCASSLGAGGTYNEQFFGPGTRLTVL.

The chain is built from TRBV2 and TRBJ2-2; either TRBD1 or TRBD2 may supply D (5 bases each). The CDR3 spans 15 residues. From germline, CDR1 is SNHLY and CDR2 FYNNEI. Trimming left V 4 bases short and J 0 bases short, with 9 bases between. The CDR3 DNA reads TGTGCCAGCAGTGGGGGGTCGCCGAACACCGGGGAGCTGTTTTTT. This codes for CASSGGSPNTGELFF.

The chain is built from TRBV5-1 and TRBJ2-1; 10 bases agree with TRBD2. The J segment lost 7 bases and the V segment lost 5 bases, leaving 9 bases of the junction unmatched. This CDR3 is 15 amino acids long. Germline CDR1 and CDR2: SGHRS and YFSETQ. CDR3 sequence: CASSQLAGLWNEQFF. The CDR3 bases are TGCGCCAGCAGTCAACTAGCGGGATTATGGAATGAGCAGTTCTTC.

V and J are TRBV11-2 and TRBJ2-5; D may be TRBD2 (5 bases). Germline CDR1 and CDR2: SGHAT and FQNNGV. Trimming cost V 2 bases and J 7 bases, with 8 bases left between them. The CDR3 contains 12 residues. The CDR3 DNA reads TGTGCCAGCAGCTTAAGCCGGGGGACCCAGTACTTC. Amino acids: CASSLSRGTQYF.

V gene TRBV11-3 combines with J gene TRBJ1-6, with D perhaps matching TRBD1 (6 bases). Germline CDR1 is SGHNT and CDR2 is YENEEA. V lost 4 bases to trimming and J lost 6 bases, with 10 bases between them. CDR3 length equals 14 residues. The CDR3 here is CASSSQGSNSPLHF. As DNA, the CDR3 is TGTGCCAGCAGCTCTCAGGGGAGTAATTCACCCCTCCACTTT. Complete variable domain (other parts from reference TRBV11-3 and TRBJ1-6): EAGVVQSPRYKIIEKKQPVAFWCNPISGHNTLYWYLQNLGQGPELLIRYENEEAVDDSQLPKDRFSAERLKGVDSTLKIQPAELGDSAVYLCASSSQGSNSPLHFGNGTRLTVT.

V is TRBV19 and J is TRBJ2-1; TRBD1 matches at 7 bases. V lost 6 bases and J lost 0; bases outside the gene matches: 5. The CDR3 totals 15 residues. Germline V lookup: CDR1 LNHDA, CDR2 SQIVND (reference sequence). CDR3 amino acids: CASRATGSSYNEQFF. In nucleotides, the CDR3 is TGTGCCAGTAGGGCGACAGGGAGCTCCTACAATGAGCAGTTCTTC. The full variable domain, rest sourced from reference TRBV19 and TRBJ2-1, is DGGITQSPKYLFRKEGQNVTLSCEQNLNHDAMYWYRQDPGQGLRLIYYSQIVNDFQKGDIAEGYSVSREKKESFPLTVTSAQKNPTAFYLCASRATGSSYNEQFFGPGTRLTVL.

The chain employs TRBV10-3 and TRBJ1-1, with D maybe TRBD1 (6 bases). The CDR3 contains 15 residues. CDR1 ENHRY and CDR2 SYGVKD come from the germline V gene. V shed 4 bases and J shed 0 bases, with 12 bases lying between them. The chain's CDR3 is CAISVGDIMNTEAFF. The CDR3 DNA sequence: TGTGCCATCAGTGTGGGGGACATAATGAACACTGAAGCTTTCTTT.

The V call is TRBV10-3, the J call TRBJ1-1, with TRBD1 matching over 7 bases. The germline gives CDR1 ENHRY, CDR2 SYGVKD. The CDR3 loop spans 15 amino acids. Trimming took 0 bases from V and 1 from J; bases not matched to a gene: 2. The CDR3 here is CAISESQGRNTEAFF. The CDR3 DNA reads TGTGCCATCAGTGAGTCACAGGGGAGGAACACTGAAGCTTTCTTT.

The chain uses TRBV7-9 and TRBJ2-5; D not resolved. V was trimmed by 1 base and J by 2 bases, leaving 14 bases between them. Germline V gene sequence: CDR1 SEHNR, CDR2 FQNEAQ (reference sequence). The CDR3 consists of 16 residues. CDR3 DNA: TGTGCCAGCAGCTTAGTACTGGGTTTTCGGCAAGAGACCCAGTACTTC. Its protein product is CASSLVLGFRQETQYF.

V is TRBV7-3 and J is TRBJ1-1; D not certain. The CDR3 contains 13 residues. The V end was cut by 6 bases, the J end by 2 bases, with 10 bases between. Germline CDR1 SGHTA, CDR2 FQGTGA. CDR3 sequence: CASSLGHNTEAFF. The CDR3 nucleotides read TGTGCCAGCAGTTTGGGCCATAACACTGAAGCTTTCTTT.

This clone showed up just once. The CDR3 DNA follows: TGTGCCAGCAGTCCATACGAGGGACGGGGCTACACCTTC. The encoded protein is CASSPYEGRGYTF. The chain joins TRBV27 to TRBJ1-2; tentatively, D is TRBD1 (5 bases). The germline V and J ends were trimmed by 5 bases and 8 bases, with 15 bases remaining between them. In germline, CDR1 is MNHEY, CDR2 SMNVEV (reference sequence). CDR3 length equals 13 residues.

CDR3 coding DNA: TGTGCCAGCAGCGCCCCTGGCAATCAGCCCCAGCATTTT. Translating gives CASSAPGNQPQHF. The chain combines TRBV25-1 with TRBJ1-5, with no clear D. The CDR3 is 13 amino acids. Between the trimmed V and J ends, which lost 6 bases and 2 bases, there was a span of 8 bases. From germline, CDR1 is MGHDK and CDR2 SYGVNS. The whole variable domain, remainder taken from reference TRBV25-1 and TRBJ1-5, is EADIYQTPRYLVIGTGKKITLECSQTMGHDKMYWYQQDPGMELHLIHYSYGVNSTEKGDLSSESTVSRIRTEHFPLTLESARPSHTSQYLCASSAPGNQPQHFGDGTRLSIL.

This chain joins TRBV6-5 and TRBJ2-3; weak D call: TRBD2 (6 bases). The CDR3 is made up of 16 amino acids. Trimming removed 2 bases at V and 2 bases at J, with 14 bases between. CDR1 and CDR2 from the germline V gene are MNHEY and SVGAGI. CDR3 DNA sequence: TGTGCCAGCAGTTACCCACGGGACTTCTACACAGATACGCAGTATTTT. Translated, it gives CASSYPRDFYTDTQYF.

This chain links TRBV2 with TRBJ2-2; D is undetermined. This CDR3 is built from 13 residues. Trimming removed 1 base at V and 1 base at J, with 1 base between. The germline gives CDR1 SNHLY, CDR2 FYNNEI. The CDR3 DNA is TGTGCCAGCAGTGAAGGGAACACCGGGGAGCTGTTTTTT. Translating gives CASSEGNTGELFF.

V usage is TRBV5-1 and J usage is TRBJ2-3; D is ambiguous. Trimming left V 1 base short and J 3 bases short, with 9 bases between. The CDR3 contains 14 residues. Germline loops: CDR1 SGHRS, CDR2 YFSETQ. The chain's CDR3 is CASSLMDSTDTQYF. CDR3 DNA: TGCGCCAGCAGCTTGATGGATTCGACAGATACGCAGTATTTT.

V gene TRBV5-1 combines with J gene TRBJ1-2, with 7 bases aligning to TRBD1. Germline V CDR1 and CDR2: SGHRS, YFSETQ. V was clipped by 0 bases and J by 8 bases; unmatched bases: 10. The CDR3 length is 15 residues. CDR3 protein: CASSLVPGQDTGYTF. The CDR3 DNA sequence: TGCGCCAGCAGCTTGGTCCCCGGACAGGATACGGGCTACACCTTC. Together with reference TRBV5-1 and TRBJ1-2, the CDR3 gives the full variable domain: KAGVTQTPRYLIKTRGQQVTLSCSPISGHRSVSWYQQTPGQGLQFLFEYFSETQRNKGNFPGRFSGRQFSNSRSEMNVSTLELGDSALYLCASSLVPGQDTGYTFGSGTRLTVV.

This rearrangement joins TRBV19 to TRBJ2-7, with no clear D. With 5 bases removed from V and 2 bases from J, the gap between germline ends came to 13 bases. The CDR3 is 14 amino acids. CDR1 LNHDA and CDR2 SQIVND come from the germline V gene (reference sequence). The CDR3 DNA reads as TGTGCCAGTAGTGATCCTGGGGTTACCTACGAGCAGTACTTC. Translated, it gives CASSDPGVTYEQYF.

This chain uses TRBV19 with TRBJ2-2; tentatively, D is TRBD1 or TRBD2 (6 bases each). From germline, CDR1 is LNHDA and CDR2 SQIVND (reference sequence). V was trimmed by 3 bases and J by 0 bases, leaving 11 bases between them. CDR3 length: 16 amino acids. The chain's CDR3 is CASSMTGAPNTGELFF. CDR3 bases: TGTGCCAGTAGTATGACGGGGGCGCCGAACACCGGGGAGCTGTTTTTT.

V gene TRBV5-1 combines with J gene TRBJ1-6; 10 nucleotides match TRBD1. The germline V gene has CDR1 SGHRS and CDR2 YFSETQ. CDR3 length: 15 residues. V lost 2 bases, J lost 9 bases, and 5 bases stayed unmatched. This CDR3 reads CASSFGDRGSSPLHF. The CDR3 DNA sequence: TGCGCCAGCAGCTTCGGGGACAGGGGAAGTTCACCCCTCCACTTT.

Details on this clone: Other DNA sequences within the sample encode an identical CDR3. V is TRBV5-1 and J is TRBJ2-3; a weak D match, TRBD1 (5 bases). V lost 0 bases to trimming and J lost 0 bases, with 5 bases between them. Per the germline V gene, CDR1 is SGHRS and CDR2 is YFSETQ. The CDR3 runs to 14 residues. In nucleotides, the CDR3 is TGCGCCAGCAGCTTGGGACAGAGCACAGATACGCAGTATTTT. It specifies CASSLGQSTDTQYF.

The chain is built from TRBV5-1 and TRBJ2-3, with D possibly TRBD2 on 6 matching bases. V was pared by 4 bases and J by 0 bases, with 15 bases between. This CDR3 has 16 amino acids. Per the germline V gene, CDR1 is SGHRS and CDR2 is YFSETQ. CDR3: CASSPGRGRSTDTQYF. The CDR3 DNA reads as TGCGCCAGCAGCCCGGGGCGGGGTCGAAGCACAGATACGCAGTATTTT. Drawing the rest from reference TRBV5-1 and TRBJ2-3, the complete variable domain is KAGVTQTPRYLIKTRGQQVTLSCSPISGHRSVSWYQQTPGQGLQFLFEYFSETQRNKGNFPGRFSGRQFSNSRSEMNVSTLELGDSALYLCASSPGRGRSTDTQYFGPGTRLTVL.

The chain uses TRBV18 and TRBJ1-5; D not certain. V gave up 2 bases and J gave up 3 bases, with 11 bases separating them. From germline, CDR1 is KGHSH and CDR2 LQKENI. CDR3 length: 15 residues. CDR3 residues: CASSPSLQDNQPQHF. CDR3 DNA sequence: TGTGCCAGCTCACCATCTCTCCAGGACAATCAGCCCCAGCATTTT.